The clone carrying this TCR beta chain has ten or more counts. V gave up 5 bases and J gave up 7 bases, with 18 bases separating them. This CDR3 comprises 14 residues. CDR1 and CDR2 (germline): SGHTA, FQGNSA. RNA transcripts yielded amplified TCR beta CDR3 regions. The HTBI primer set was used in a first-round RT-PCR of the TCR CDR3. A single record per CDR3 protein comes from TCRdb applying MiXCR to the multiplex PCR reads. The data show 350,000 or so distinct CDR3 sequences, 15% to 20% seen once. This record comes from a study of T cells in Graves' hyperthyroidism and ophthalmopathy. Input material: blood. V gene TRBV7-2 combines with J gene TRBJ2-7; tentatively, D is TRBD1 (6 bases). This receptor was taken from a woman between 40 and 55 years old with Graves' ophthalmopathy. The CDR3 nucleotides read TGTGCCAGCAGCGGTCGGGGCACAGGGAAGGAGCAGTACTTC. Protein: CASSGRGTGKEQYF.